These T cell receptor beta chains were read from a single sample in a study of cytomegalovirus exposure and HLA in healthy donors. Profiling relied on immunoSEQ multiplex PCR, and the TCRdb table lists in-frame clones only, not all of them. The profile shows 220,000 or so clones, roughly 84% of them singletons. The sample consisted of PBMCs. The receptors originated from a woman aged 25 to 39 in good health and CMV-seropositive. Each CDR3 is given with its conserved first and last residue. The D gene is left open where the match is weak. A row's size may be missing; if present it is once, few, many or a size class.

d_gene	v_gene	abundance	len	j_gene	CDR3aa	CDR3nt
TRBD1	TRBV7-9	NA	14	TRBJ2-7	CASSLGDRGHEQYF	TGTGCCAGCAGCTTAGGAGACAGGGGACACGAGCAGTACTTC
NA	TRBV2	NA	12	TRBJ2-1	CASSEATHEQFF	TGTGCCAGCAGTGAAGCAACCCATGAGCAGTTCTTC
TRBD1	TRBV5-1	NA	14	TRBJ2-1	CASSLDRGYNEQFF	TGCGCCAGCAGCCTGGACAGGGGGTACAATGAGCAGTTCTTC
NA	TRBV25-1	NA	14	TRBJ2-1	CASSPPRAYNEQFF	TGTGCCAGCAGTCCACCCCGGGCTTACAATGAGCAGTTCTTC
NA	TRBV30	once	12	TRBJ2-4	CAWDLAKNIQYF	TGTGCCTGGGACTTAGCCAAAAACATTCAGTACTTC
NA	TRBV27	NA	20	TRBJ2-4	CASRHRSSDVRTLAKNIQYF	TGTGCCAGCAGGCACAGGTCCTCGGACGTCAGAACCTTGGCCAAAAACATTCAGTACTTC
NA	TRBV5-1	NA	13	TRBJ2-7	CASSPLSTYEQYF	TGCGCCAGCAGCCCACTCAGCACCTACGAGCAGTACTTC
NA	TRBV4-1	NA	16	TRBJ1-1	CASSQDFGFPNTEAFF	TGCGCCAGCAGCCAAGATTTCGGATTCCCGAACACTGAAGCTTTCTTT
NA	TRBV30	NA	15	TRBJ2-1	CAWSVLGQGGHEQFF	TGTGCCTGGAGTGTACTGGGGCAGGGAGGCCATGAGCAGTTCTTC
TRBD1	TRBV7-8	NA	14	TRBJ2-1	CASSLGTGTNEQFF	TGTGCCAGCAGCTTAGGGACAGGTACCAATGAGCAGTTCTTC
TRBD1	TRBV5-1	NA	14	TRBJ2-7	CASSTDRVHYEQYF	TGCGCCAGCAGCACGGACAGGGTCCACTACGAGCAGTACTTC
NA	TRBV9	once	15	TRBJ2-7	CASSAQDSTTYEQYF	TGTGCCAGCAGCGCTCAGGACAGCACCACCTACGAGCAGTACTTC
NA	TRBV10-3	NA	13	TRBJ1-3	CAIEGDHRNTIYF	TGTGCCATCGAGGGGGACCACAGAAACACCATATATTTT
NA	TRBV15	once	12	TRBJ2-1	CATSTMQNEQFF	TGTGCCACCAGCACCATGCAGAATGAGCAGTTCTTC
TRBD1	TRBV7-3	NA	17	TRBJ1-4	CASSLGQGRATNEKLFF	TGTGCCAGCAGCCTAGGACAGGGAAGAGCAACTAATGAAAAACTGTTTTTT
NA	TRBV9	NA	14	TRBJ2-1	CASSVGLASNEQFF	TGTGCCAGCAGCGTAGGGTTAGCTAGCAATGAGCAGTTCTTC
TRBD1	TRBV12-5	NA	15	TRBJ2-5	CASGSGQVGQETQYF	TGTGCTAGTGGTTCCGGACAGGTGGGGCAAGAGACCCAGTACTTC
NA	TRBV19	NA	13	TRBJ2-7	CASSTGNSYEQYF	TGTGCCAGTAGTACGGGGAACTCCTACGAGCAGTACTTC
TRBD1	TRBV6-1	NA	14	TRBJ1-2	CASKDRGLNYGYTF	TGTGCCAGCAAGGACAGGGGGTTAAACTATGGCTACACCTTC
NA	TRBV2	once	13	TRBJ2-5	CASSLNFQETQYF	TGTGCCAGCAGTCTAAATTTTCAAGAGACCCAGTACTTC
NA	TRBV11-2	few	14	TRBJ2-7	CASSPWATSYEQYF	TGTGCCAGCAGCCCCTGGGCGACCTCCTACGAGCAGTACTTC
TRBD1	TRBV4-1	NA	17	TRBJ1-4	CASSRPGQEAWSEKLFF	TGCGCCAGCAGCCGACCGGGACAGGAGGCCTGGAGTGAAAAACTGTTTTTT
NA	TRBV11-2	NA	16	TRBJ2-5	CASSLDWYRVQETQYF	TGTGCCAGCAGCTTAGATTGGTACAGGGTACAAGAGACCCAGTACTTC
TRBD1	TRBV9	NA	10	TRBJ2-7	CASVAGGKYF	TGTGCCAGTGTGGCAGGGGGCAAGTACTTC
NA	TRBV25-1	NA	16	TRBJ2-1	CASSVGGTGSYNEQFF	TGTGCCAGCAGTGTAGGAGGAACAGGCTCCTACAATGAGCAGTTCTTC
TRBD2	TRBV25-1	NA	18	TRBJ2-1	CASSPGLAGESIYNEQFF	TGTGCCAGCAGCCCCGGACTAGCGGGAGAATCGATCTACAATGAGCAGTTCTTC
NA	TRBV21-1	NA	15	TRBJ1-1	CATFRVRGMDTEAFF	TGTGCCACGTTCCGTGTGAGGGGCATGGACACTGAAGCTTTCTTT
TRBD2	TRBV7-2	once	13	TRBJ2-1	CASRFGGSGEQFF	TGTGCCAGCCGCTTTGGCGGGAGCGGGGAGCAGTTCTTC
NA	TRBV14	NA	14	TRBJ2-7	CASSQVSLVDEQYF	TGTGCCAGCAGCCAAGTGAGTCTAGTCGACGAGCAGTACTTC
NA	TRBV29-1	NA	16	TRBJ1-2	CSVEERQALTNYGYTF	TGCAGCGTTGAAGAACGACAGGCACTTACTAACTATGGCTACACCTTC
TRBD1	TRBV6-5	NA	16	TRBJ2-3	CASSSQPGQGLDTQYF	TGTGCCAGCAGTTCCCAACCGGGACAGGGGTTGGATACGCAGTATTTT
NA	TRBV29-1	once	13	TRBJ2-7	CSAIPRSSYEQYF	TGCAGCGCAATTCCACGGAGCTCCTACGAGCAGTACTTC
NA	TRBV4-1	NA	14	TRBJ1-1	CASSQEAAATEAFF	TGCGCCAGCAGCCAAGAAGCAGCGGCCACTGAAGCTTTCTTT
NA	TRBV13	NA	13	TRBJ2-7	CASSFPGLGEQYF	TGTGCCAGCAGCTTCCCGGGACTGGGCGAGCAGTACTTC
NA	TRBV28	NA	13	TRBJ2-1	CASSLERYNEQFF	TGTGCCAGCAGTTTGGAGCGGTACAATGAGCAGTTCTTC
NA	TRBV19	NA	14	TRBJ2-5	CASQDPPDQETQYF	TGTGCCAGCCAGGACCCACCGGATCAAGAGACCCAGTACTTC
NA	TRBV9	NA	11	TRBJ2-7	CASSSGLEQYF	TGTGCCAGCAGCTCTGGCCTCGAGCAGTACTTC
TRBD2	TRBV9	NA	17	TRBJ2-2	CASSVGLAGGGTGELFF	TGTGCCAGCAGCGTAGGACTAGCGGGAGGGGGGACCGGGGAGCTGTTTTTT
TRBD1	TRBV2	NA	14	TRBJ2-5	CASTRGTFKETQYF	TGTGCCAGCACCAGGGGGACATTCAAAGAGACCCAGTACTTC
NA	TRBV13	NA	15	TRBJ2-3	CASSRRRPSTDTQYF	TGTGCCAGCAGCCGTAGGAGGCCTAGCACAGATACGCAGTATTTT
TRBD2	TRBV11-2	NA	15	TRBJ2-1	CASSFGGSSYNEQFF	TGTGCCAGCAGCTTCGGCGGGAGTTCCTACAATGAGCAGTTCTTC
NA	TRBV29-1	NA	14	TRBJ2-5	CSVDVRGTGETQYF	TGCAGCGTTGATGTTCGGGGAACCGGAGAGACCCAGTACTTC
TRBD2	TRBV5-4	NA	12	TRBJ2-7	CASSLAGGEQYF	TGTGCCAGCAGCTTGGCGGGGGGCGAGCAGTACTTC
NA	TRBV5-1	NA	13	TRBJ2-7	CASRPRGAYEQYF	TGCGCCAGCAGACCTCGAGGGGCCTACGAGCAGTACTTC
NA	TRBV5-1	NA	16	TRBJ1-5	CASSPTILGSNQPQHF	TGCGCCAGCAGCCCCACTATCCTGGGCAGCAATCAGCCCCAGCATTTT